These T cell receptor beta chains were read from a single sample in a study of monozygotic twins with inflammatory bowel disease. TCRdb re-called the 5' RACE reads and shows each CDR3 protein once, DNA omitted. The sample data list roughly 200,000 distinct CDR3 sequences. The sequencing sample was made of blood. The receptors shown here come from a human donor with ulcerative colitis or Crohn's disease, or a healthy co-twin of an affected twin (not recorded which). Each CDR3 is given with its conserved first and last residue.

>TRBJ2-7|19|TRBV6-2/TRBV6-3
CASSSISSGTSGRSYEQYF
>TRBJ2-3|16|TRBV5-4
CASSSMTSGFSDTQYF
>TRBJ2-1|14|TRBV20-1
CSARQVANINEQFF
>TRBJ2-3|20|TRBV20-1
CSARPILNPTSGGSTDTQYF
>TRBJ1-2|14|TRBV3-1
CASSQNSDGYGYTF
>TRBJ2-6|20|TRBV14
CASSQDVGKEFYSGANVLTF
>TRBJ1-2|17|TRBV5-1
CASSLAGGGAFNYGYTF
>TRBJ1-6|15|TRBV12-3/TRBV12-4
CASSSSGQTNSPLHF
>TRBJ1-6|14|TRBV5-4
CASSSRLGESPLHF
>TRBJ1-4|17|TRBV7-9
CASSLSGFLGSNEKLFF
>TRBJ1-3|19|TRBV11-1
CASSFEGPKRSYSGNTIYF
>TRBJ1-2|14|TRBV7-9
CASSSTGTAYGYTF
>TRBJ2-5|15|TRBV20-1
CSASSSSGRQETQYF
>TRBJ2-7|11|TRBV11-2
CASSPTGEQYF
>TRBJ2-1|14|TRBV3-1
CASSQVSVYNEQFF
>TRBJ2-3|15|TRBV12-3/TRBV12-4
CASAPPKRGTDTQYF
>TRBJ2-5|16|TRBV12-3/TRBV12-4
CASNPKGLFAQETQYF
>TRBJ2-1|13|TRBV5-1
CASSSQGFDEQFF
>TRBJ2-3|13|TRBV9
CASSAGGLSTQYF
>TRBJ2-1|12|TRBV2
CASSTGGNEQFF
>TRBJ2-2|12|TRBV27
CASSFSPGELFF
>TRBJ2-6|15|TRBV10-1
CASGDREAGANVLTF